This T cell receptor beta chain came from a study of OX40 agonist ivuxolimab in advanced cancers. Overall study context: Ivuxolimab, which patients received intravenously every 2 weeks, was dosed at 0.01 to 10 mg/kg. Three patients got partial responses; one had hepatocellular carcinoma and two had cutaneous melanoma.

Study results and caveats: Clonal expansion from baseline to week 6 occurred in both CD4+ and CD8+ T cells.

This CDR3 spans 13 amino acids. The germline gives CDR1 MDHEN, CDR2 SYDVKM. V lost 7 bases and J lost 7, with 13 bases in between. The investigators sampled blood at baseline, at cycle 4 day 1, and at cycle 7 day 1. This clone was seen only a few times. What it binds is not known. Sequencing used immunoSEQ multiplex PCR; TCRdb keeps in-frame clones, though not all of them. The sample consists of roughly 92,000 clones, around 89% of them appearing once. The sequencing here drew on CD4+ or CD8+ T cells sorted from blood, taken in a trial of the OX40 agonist ivuxolimab. The chain combines TRBV28 with TRBJ2-2; D perhaps matches TRBD1 (6 bases). This clonotype originated in an adult with an advanced solid tumor such as melanoma, head and neck, liver or kidney cancer. CDR3 protein: CASTPGVGGELFF. CDR3 DNA: TGTGCCAGCACCCCAGGGGTTGGCGGGGAGCTGTTTTTT.